The 18 T cell receptor beta chains below were found in one sample sequenced in a study of vaccination and CD4 T cells after COVID-19. Their target antigens are unknown. Oncomine TCR Beta short-read sequencing was applied to DNA from cultured CD4+ T cells. A single record per CDR3 protein comes from TCRdb applying MiXCR to the PCR reads. The data show some 10,000 distinct CDR3 sequences, 40% to 55% seen once. Treatment denoted: roughly 10-day PBMC culture with coronavirus spike peptide pools or control peptides (ViraFEST assay). The specimen was CD4+ T cells from blood, cultured in vitro. The source of these receptors is a human donor who had recovered from COVID-19.

This clonotype was detected only a few times. The V and J genes are TRBV7-6 and TRBJ2-3; D is possibly TRBD1 (6 bases). The CDR3 is made up of 17 amino acids. The ends were cut back, 0 bases at V and 0 bases at J, with 13 bases in the middle. Per the germline V gene, CDR1 is SGHVS and CDR2 is FNYEAQ. CDR3 protein: CASSLAGGQTSTDTQYF. CDR3 DNA: TGTGCCAGCAGCTTAGCGGGTGGACAGACTAGCACAGATACGCAGTATTTT.

The V gene is TRBV4-3, the J gene TRBJ1-5; 7 nucleotides agree with TRBD1. The CDR3 has 16 amino acids. Trimming at V came to 2 bases and at J to 4 bases, leaving 8 bases not matched to a gene. Germline V gene sequence: CDR1 LGHNA, CDR2 YSLEER. The CDR3 protein is CASSQSTGARNQPQHF. CDR3 sequence (DNA): TGCGCCAGCAGCCAATCAACAGGGGCCCGGAATCAGCCCCAGCATTTT.

The rearrangement joins TRBV19 to TRBJ2-5, with 7 bases fitting TRBD1. From germline, CDR1 is LNHDA and CDR2 SQIVND (reference sequence). V lost 10 bases and J lost 5; bases outside the gene matches: 7. This CDR3 is 12 amino acids long. CDR3 region: CATRQGRETQYF. The CDR3 DNA follows: TGTGCCACCCGACAGGGCAGGGAGACCCAGTACTTC.

CDR3 sequence: CASSWGDTANSPLHF. In DNA, the CDR3 is TGTGCCAGCAGTTGGGGGGATACCGCCAATTCACCCCTCCACTTT. The chain links TRBV6-2 or TRBV6-3 to TRBJ1-6, with D maybe TRBD1 (5 bases). The V end was cut by 4 bases, the J end by 7 bases, with 14 bases between. The CDR3 length is 15 residues. CDR1 MNHEY and CDR2 SVGEGT come from the germline V gene.

This chain connects TRBV20-1 to TRBJ1-3; TRBD1 matches 8 bases. The V gene end was trimmed by 3 bases and the J gene end by 7 bases; junction bases not matched to a gene: 11. CDR3 size: 15 residues. CDR1 is DFQATT, CDR2 SNEGSKA, per germline (reference sequence). The CDR3 region has the DNA TGCAGTGCTAGCATGACAGGACAGGGTGGTAACACCATATATTTT. It specifies CSASMTGQGGNTIYF.

This clonotype has just a few counts. The V gene is TRBV19, the J gene TRBJ1-2; tentatively, D is TRBD1 (5 bases). The CDR3 totals 14 residues. Germline CDR1 reads LNHDA; CDR2 reads SQIVND (reference sequence). V was trimmed by 4 bases and J by 4 bases, leaving 13 bases between them. CDR3 coding DNA: TGTGCCAGTAGTACCACCGACAGTATCTATGGCTACACCTTC. This sequence encodes CASSTTDSIYGYTF.

This clonotype was counted a few times. CDR3 sequence reads: CASSLGGGAGQTASPLHF. The CDR3 coding sequence is TGTGCCAGCAGCTTGGGGGGTGGTGCGGGGCAAACTGCTTCACCCCTCCACTTT. The chain uses TRBV5-4 and TRBJ1-6; a weak D match, TRBD1 (5 bases). Looked up from germline, CDR1 is SGHNT and CDR2 is YYREEE (reference sequence). This CDR3 contains 18 residues. Trimming took 0 bases from V and 9 from J, leaving 22 bases between them.

This chain uses TRBV6-5 with TRBJ2-3; TRBD1 is a possible D gene (5 bases). CDR3 length: 16 amino acids. Trimming removed 3 bases from V and 0 bases from J, with 13 bases in between. Germline assignment: CDR1 MNHEY and CDR2 SVGAGI. The CDR3 bases are TGTGCCAGCAGTTATATGGGGCAGTCTAGCACAGATACGCAGTATTTT. Its translation is CASSYMGQSSTDTQYF.

V usage is TRBV20-1 and J usage is TRBJ2-7, with 9 bases identical to TRBD2. Losses at the gene ends were 3 bases for V and 4 bases for J; bases not matched to a gene: 10. Germline values: CDR1 DFQATT, CDR2 SNEGSKA (reference sequence). The CDR3 contains 15 residues. The CDR3 here is CSASRRGGLGYEQYF. In DNA, the CDR3 is TGCAGTGCTAGCCGGCGGGGGGGCCTTGGGTACGAGCAGTACTTC.

The table lists this clonotype with a few counts. The chain links TRBV7-2 to TRBJ2-2, with no clear D. The CDR3 covers 13 residues. V shed 2 bases and J shed 9 bases, with 10 bases lying between them. In germline, CDR1 is SGHTA, CDR2 FQGNSA. CDR3 region: CASSLSISRELFF. CDR3 DNA: TGTGCCAGCAGCTTATCCATAAGTCGGGAGCTGTTTTTT.

A few counts support this clonotype. This chain links TRBV15 with TRBJ2-2; 8 bases are shared with TRBD2. V lost 0 bases and J lost 4; bases outside the gene matches: 10. This CDR3 has 18 residues. Germline CDR1 reads LNHNV; CDR2 reads YYDKDF (reference sequence). CDR3 region: CATSRDSLGLARTGELFF. CDR3 nucleotide sequence: TGTGCCACCAGCAGAGATAGCCTCGGACTAGCACGCACCGGGGAGCTGTTTTTT.

This clonotype was recorded once. The chain links TRBV10-3 to TRBJ1-2, with 7 positions matching TRBD1. Trimming at V came to 2 bases and at J to 4 bases, leaving 7 bases not matched to a gene. The V gene's germline CDR1 is ENHRY and CDR2 SYGVKD. The CDR3 totals 15 residues. CDR3 sequence: CAISEGDSSSYGYTF. CDR3 nucleotide sequence: TGTGCCATCAGTGAGGGGGACAGCTCGAGCTATGGCTACACCTTC.

The chain recombines TRBV5-6 with TRBJ1-1, with D uncertain. V was cut by 1 base and J by 8 bases, with 15 bases left in between. There are 14 residues in the CDR3. Looked up from germline, CDR1 is SGHDT and CDR2 is YYEEEE. The CDR3 is CASSLKGERREAFF. The CDR3 DNA reads as TGTGCCAGCAGCTTGAAGGGCGAACGACGCGAAGCTTTCTTT.

This clonotype was picked up a small number of times. The chain is built from TRBV30 and TRBJ1-2; a weak D match, TRBD1 (6 bases). This CDR3 has 15 residues. Germline lookup yields CDR1 GTSNPN and CDR2 SVGIG (reference sequence). The V and J ends lost 1 base and 7 bases respectively, with 19 bases between them. CDR3 residues: CAWSARDTGRSGYTF. CDR3 DNA sequence: TGTGCCTGGAGTGCTCGGGACACGGGCCGTAGTGGCTACACCTTC.

The chain recombines TRBV20-1 with TRBJ1-5; a possible D gene is TRBD1 (6 bases). The germline CDR1 and CDR2 sequences are DFQATT and SNEGSKA (reference sequence). Trimming shortened V by 3 bases and J by 3 bases, and 15 bases separated the two germline ends. The CDR3 has 15 residues. The CDR3, as DNA: TGCAGTGCTAGTTCCGTGGGGGCGAACAATCAGCCCCAGCATTTT. Protein product: CSASSVGANNQPQHF.

The chain combines TRBV25-1 with TRBJ2-2; D possibly uses TRBD1 or TRBD2 (6 bases each). There are 15 residues in the CDR3. In germline, CDR1 is MGHDK, CDR2 SYGVNS. V lost 1 base, J lost 6 bases, and 12 bases lay in between. The CDR3 spells CASSEWGARSGELFF. The CDR3 DNA sequence: TGTGCCAGCAGTGAATGGGGGGCTAGGTCCGGGGAGCTGTTTTTT.

The V call is TRBV11-2, the J call TRBJ1-1, with a weak D call TRBD1 (5 bases). The CDR3 contains 17 residues. Germline V lookup: CDR1 SGHAT, CDR2 FQNNGV. Trimming took off 1 base at V and 2 bases at J, with 17 bases between the two ends. CDR3: CASSLGRGRDRNTEAFF. In DNA, the CDR3 is TGTGCCAGCAGCTTAGGGAGGGGCAGGGACCGAAACACTGAAGCTTTCTTT.

V and J are TRBV5-4 and TRBJ1-2, with 7 bases fitting TRBD1. After removal of 4 bases from V and 8 bases from J, the junction contained 14 bases not matched to a gene. The CDR3 covers 15 residues. Germline-derived CDR1 and CDR2 are SGHNT and YYREEE (reference sequence). The CDR3 here is CASSLLEGGVFGYTF. As DNA, the CDR3 is TGTGCCAGCAGCCTCCTTGAAGGGGGCGTCTTCGGCTACACCTTC.